This T cell receptor (beta chain) stems from a study of siplizumab effects on memory and regulatory T cells. Whole-study findings and limits: Controls showed an average of around 27% Treg-derived mappable alloreactive CD4+ clones, while siplizumab showed about 69%. Siplizumab produced a significant reduction in alloreactive sequences that were traceable to unstimulated CD4+ memory cells. Few alloreactive clones mapped to unstimulated subsets.

The CDR3 covers 15 residues. V was clipped by 5 bases and J by 6 bases, with 20 bases between them. Germline V lookup: CDR1 SGHAT, CDR2 FQDESV (reference sequence). Concerning this clone itself: What it binds is unknown.

Libraries were prepared by immunoSEQ multiplex PCR; TCRdb keeps only in-frame clonotypes and omits some of them. The sample has roughly 120,000 clones, 94% seen once. Sequencing used non-Treg CD4+ T cells sorted from blood. The TCR originated in a human donor in good health. The chain links TRBV11-1 to TRBJ2-7; D may be TRBD1 or TRBD2 (5 bases each). The CDR3 DNA reads TGTGCCAGCAGCCACCCGGGTGGGGACGGCGGCGAGCAGTACTTC. This codes for CASSHPGGDGGEQYF.